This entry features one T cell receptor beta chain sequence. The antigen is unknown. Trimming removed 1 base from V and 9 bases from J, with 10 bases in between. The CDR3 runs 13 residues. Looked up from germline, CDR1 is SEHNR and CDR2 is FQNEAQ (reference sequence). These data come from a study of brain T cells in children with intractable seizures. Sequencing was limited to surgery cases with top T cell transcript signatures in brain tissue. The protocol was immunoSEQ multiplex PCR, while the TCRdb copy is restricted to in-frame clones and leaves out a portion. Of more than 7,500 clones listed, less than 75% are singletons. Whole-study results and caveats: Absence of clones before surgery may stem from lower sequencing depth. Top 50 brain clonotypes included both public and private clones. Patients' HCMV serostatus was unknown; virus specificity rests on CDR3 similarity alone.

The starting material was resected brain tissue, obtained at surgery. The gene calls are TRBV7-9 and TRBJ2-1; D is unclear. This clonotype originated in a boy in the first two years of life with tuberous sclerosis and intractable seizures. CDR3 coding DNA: TGTGCCAGCAGCTTAGAGGCCTCAAGTGAGCAGTTCTTC. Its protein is CASSLEASSEQFF.